The rows below give T cell receptor beta chains drawn from one sample of a study of T cell clusters in autoimmune cytopenias. TCRdb re-called the multiplex PCR reads; one entry per CDR3 protein, DNA not given. In all, the sample yields several thousand distinct CDR3 sequences. These sequences were also reported in another study, on T cell repertoires in aging, cancer and after chemotherapy.

The source material was peripheral blood. The receptors stem from a human donor in good health. The CDR3 runs from the conserved cysteine through the conserved F or W. Fields, in order: clone size, V gene, J gene, CDR3 protein. Size values are once, few and many counts, or a class for expanded clones, and some rows have none.

clone_size: .
v_call: TRBV19
j_call: TRBJ1-5
cdr3_aa: CASRGISNQPQHF

clone_size: .
v_call: TRBV6-2/TRBV6-3
j_call: TRBJ2-1
cdr3_aa: CASSYSPSGGPHNEQFF

clone_size: medium-sized
v_call: TRBV19
j_call: TRBJ2-1
cdr3_aa: CARSRGNEQFF

clone_size: .
v_call: TRBV7-9
j_call: TRBJ1-3
cdr3_aa: CASSSPRQIYTSGNTIYF

clone_size: .
v_call: TRBV6-2/TRBV6-3
j_call: TRBJ2-7
cdr3_aa: CASSFLPGQYSYEQYF

clone_size: medium-sized
v_call: TRBV6-5
j_call: TRBJ2-1
cdr3_aa: CASTPGGNEQFF

clone_size: .
v_call: TRBV5-1
j_call: TRBJ1-6
cdr3_aa: CARSVTGTADSPLHF

clone_size: medium-sized
v_call: TRBV15
j_call: TRBJ2-5
cdr3_aa: CATSRRDRVAGETQYF

clone_size: large
v_call: TRBV29-1
j_call: TRBJ2-3
cdr3_aa: CSVGSGITDTQYF

clone_size: .
v_call: TRBV5-4
j_call: TRBJ2-7
cdr3_aa: CASSRPGTGTNEQYF

clone_size: .
v_call: TRBV11-3
j_call: TRBJ2-4
cdr3_aa: CASSSGQGLAKNIQYF

clone_size: .
v_call: TRBV6-1
j_call: TRBJ2-2
cdr3_aa: CASSPLAANTGELFF

clone_size: .
v_call: TRBV18
j_call: TRBJ2-1
cdr3_aa: CASSPLRGSYNEQFF

clone_size: medium-sized
v_call: TRBV27
j_call: TRBJ2-7
cdr3_aa: CASSLSGRTYEQYF

clone_size: .
v_call: TRBV20-1
j_call: TRBJ1-1
cdr3_aa: CSAREDLNTEAFF

clone_size: medium-sized
v_call: TRBV19
j_call: TRBJ1-6
cdr3_aa: CASRPGQGNSPLHF

clone_size: .
v_call: TRBV6-6
j_call: TRBJ1-5
cdr3_aa: CASSAIWGNGPQHF

clone_size: medium-sized
v_call: TRBV5-6
j_call: TRBJ2-5
cdr3_aa: CASSLSGRAGETQYF

clone_size: medium-sized
v_call: TRBV19
j_call: TRBJ2-4
cdr3_aa: CASSGWTSGGSNIQYF

clone_size: medium-sized
v_call: TRBV5-6
j_call: TRBJ2-5
cdr3_aa: CASSSPGQGETQYF

clone_size: medium-sized
v_call: TRBV29-1
j_call: TRBJ1-2
cdr3_aa: CSVEALYGYTF

clone_size: .
v_call: TRBV6-5
j_call: TRBJ2-3
cdr3_aa: CASSYPTTSVNTQYF

clone_size: .
v_call: TRBV20-1
j_call: TRBJ2-3
cdr3_aa: CSGWGGQSDTQYF

clone_size: medium-sized
v_call: TRBV11-3
j_call: TRBJ2-3
cdr3_aa: CASSRLAEDTQYF

clone_size: .
v_call: TRBV12-3/TRBV12-4
j_call: TRBJ2-7
cdr3_aa: CASSSEFRPGTGPSYEQYF

clone_size: .
v_call: TRBV12-3/TRBV12-4
j_call: TRBJ1-2
cdr3_aa: CASSLGPTVLYGYTF

clone_size: .
v_call: TRBV27
j_call: TRBJ1-6
cdr3_aa: CASSLDIGGYNSPLHF

clone_size: .
v_call: TRBV5-6
j_call: TRBJ2-1
cdr3_aa: CASSLRQIIYNEQFF

clone_size: .
v_call: TRBV27
j_call: TRBJ1-1
cdr3_aa: CASSLWGNQGTEAFF

clone_size: medium-sized
v_call: TRBV29-1
j_call: TRBJ2-7
cdr3_aa: CSAEGIAGSYEQYF

clone_size: medium-sized
v_call: TRBV19
j_call: TRBJ1-4
cdr3_aa: CASSIRRSNEKLFF

clone_size: .
v_call: TRBV27
j_call: TRBJ1-1
cdr3_aa: CASSHTQNTEAFF

clone_size: medium-sized
v_call: TRBV29-1
j_call: TRBJ1-4
cdr3_aa: CSVAGTGAEKLFF

clone_size: .
v_call: TRBV5-4
j_call: TRBJ2-1
cdr3_aa: CASSTTSRANEQFF

clone_size: medium-sized
v_call: TRBV6-5
j_call: TRBJ2-1
cdr3_aa: CASSYRGGEDNEQFF

clone_size: .
v_call: TRBV5-6
j_call: TRBJ2-6
cdr3_aa: CASSSGRGQTISGANVLTF

clone_size: .
v_call: TRBV11-3
j_call: TRBJ2-4
cdr3_aa: CASSYGRGYTIQYF

clone_size: .
v_call: TRBV19
j_call: TRBJ1-1
cdr3_aa: CASSIGVWNTEAFF

clone_size: .
v_call: TRBV30
j_call: TRBJ2-3
cdr3_aa: CAWNSGGTYEQYF

clone_size: .
v_call: TRBV19
j_call: TRBJ2-1
cdr3_aa: CASSMGSGGPSYNEQFF

clone_size: .
v_call: TRBV7-9
j_call: TRBJ2-1
cdr3_aa: CASSLTYRSYNEQFF

clone_size: .
v_call: TRBV10-3
j_call: TRBJ1-1
cdr3_aa: CAISGDRNAEAFF

clone_size: .
v_call: TRBV18
j_call: TRBJ1-6
cdr3_aa: CASSPSQGENSPLHF

clone_size: .
v_call: TRBV19
j_call: TRBJ2-4
cdr3_aa: CASRDRGGRKNIQYF

clone_size: .
v_call: TRBV6-6
j_call: TRBJ2-7
cdr3_aa: CASSQGTGVSYEQYF

clone_size: .
v_call: TRBV19
j_call: TRBJ1-1
cdr3_aa: CASTRRGSNTEAFF

clone_size: .
v_call: TRBV27
j_call: TRBJ2-3
cdr3_aa: CASSKHADTQYF

clone_size: medium-sized
v_call: TRBV29-1
j_call: TRBJ1-2
cdr3_aa: CSVAPGREGYTF

clone_size: medium-sized
v_call: TRBV19
j_call: TRBJ2-7
cdr3_aa: CASTPRGSYEQYF

clone_size: .
v_call: TRBV6-1
j_call: TRBJ2-7
cdr3_aa: CASRVPGLAGFEQYF

clone_size: .
v_call: TRBV27
j_call: TRBJ1-5
cdr3_aa: CASSLRGRSNQPQHF

clone_size: .
v_call: TRBV6-2/TRBV6-3
j_call: TRBJ1-1
cdr3_aa: CASSYYRGRLNTEAFF

clone_size: .
v_call: TRBV19
j_call: TRBJ1-1
cdr3_aa: CASSMVGAEAFF

clone_size: medium-sized
v_call: TRBV11-3
j_call: TRBJ1-4
cdr3_aa: CASSPGGGYEKLFF

clone_size: .
v_call: TRBV5-5
j_call: TRBJ1-4
cdr3_aa: CASSAGPGPTNEKLFF

clone_size: .
v_call: TRBV5-1
j_call: TRBJ1-1
cdr3_aa: CASSLVSVMNTEAFF

clone_size: .
v_call: TRBV6-5
j_call: TRBJ2-7
cdr3_aa: CASTSRTAEGGYEQYF